These T cell receptor beta chains were read from a single sample in a study of T cell repertoires in breast cancer. Each CDR3 protein gets one entry after TCRdb re-called the emulsion pairing reads with MiXCR. The sample carries tens of thousands of distinct CDR3 sequences, 45% to 50% recorded once. Sequenced input: CD8+ T cells. The source of these receptors is a pool of human donors with breast cancer or a healthy control (not recorded which). Each CDR3 is given with its conserved first and last residue. The D gene is left open where the match is weak. Clone size is shown for a subset of rows, as once, few, many or a class of expanded clone.

size	D	V	J	DNA	CDR3
.	.	TRBV12-3/TRBV12-4	TRBJ1-1	TGTGCCAGCCTCATCCGAGGTCACACTGAAGCTTTCTTT	CASLIRGHTEAFF
.	.	TRBV7-2	TRBJ1-1	TGTGCCAGCAGCTTAACTACCACCTACACTAAAGCTTTCTTT	CASSLTTTYTKAFF
few	.	TRBV7-2	TRBJ2-3	TGTGCCAGCAGCTTAGAGTTTCTAGCTTCATGGTATTTT	CASSLEFLASWYF
.	.	TRBV19	TRBJ1-5	TGTGCCAGTACGACATACAGCAATCAGCCCCAGCATTTT	CASTTYSNQPQHF
.	.	TRBV19	TRBJ1-4	TGTGCCAGTAGTAGGGTCCTAGAAGGTGAAAAACTGTTTTTT	CASSRVLEGEKLFF
many	TRBD2	TRBV6-2/TRBV6-3	TRBJ2-3	TGTGCCAGCAGTTACGTAGCGACTAGCGGGAACCCTAGCACAGATACGCAGTATTTT	CASSYVATSGNPSTDTQYF
.	.	TRBV3-1	TRBJ2-3	TGTGCCAGCAGCCCGTCGGAGCGCGACGGGAATACGCAGTATTTT	CASSPSERDGNTQYF
few	.	TRBV30	TRBJ2-1	TGTGCCTGGAGTGTAGGCGGGGCCTACAATGAGCAGTTCTTC	CAWSVGGAYNEQFF
.	.	TRBV19	TRBJ1-5	TGTGCCAGTAGTAGTCCCCGATATGGCAATCAGCCCCAGCATTTT	CASSSPRYGNQPQHF
.	.	TRBV18	TRBJ1-5	TGTGCCAGCTCAACCCGCCCCCGGGGTTTCAATCAGCCCCAGCATTTT	CASSTRPRGFNQPQHF
.	TRBD2	TRBV29-1	TRBJ2-3	TGCAGCGTTCTGACTAGCGGGACCAGCACAGATACGCAGTATTTT	CSVLTSGTSTDTQYF
few	.	TRBV20-1	TRBJ1-5	TGCAGTGCGACCGCGGGGGTCAATCAGCCCCAGCATTTT	CSATAGVNQPQHF
.	TRBD2	TRBV4-1	TRBJ2-5	TGCGCCAGCAGCCCTGGGACTAGCGGGATCCAAAAGACCCAGTACTTC	CASSPGTSGIQKTQYF
few	.	TRBV2	TRBJ1-2	TGTGCCAGCAGTCGGGACGGCTATGGCTACACCTTC	CASSRDGYGYTF